This T cell receptor (beta chain) is drawn from a study of immune cell composition in non-small cell lung cancer. The overall study: Lung adenocarcinoma or squamous carcinoma made up most tumours.

General study results and limits: Tumour-associated clones >0.5% occurred in 25% to 35% of adenocarcinomas, about four fifths of squamous. Shared sequences between tumour-reactive and dominant in vivo clones were not proven. Top 10 clone scores and clonality were higher in squamous than adenocarcinoma.

The V gene end was trimmed by 5 bases and the J gene end by 3 bases; junction bases not matched to a gene: 6. The CDR3 runs to 13 residues. Germline V gene sequence: CDR1 SQVTM, CDR2 ANQGSEA. With respect to this clone: Its antigen is still unknown.

Clones were read by immunoSEQ multiplex PCR, and TCRdb kept only the in-frame ones, dropping some. This table has 2,500 to 3,500 clones, about 74% appearing once. Sequencing used lung tumor tissue. This TCR derives from a human donor with non-small cell lung cancer. The chain joins TRBV29-1 to TRBJ1-2, with 7 bases that match TRBD1. This CDR3 is CSVLTGSDYGYTF. Here the CDR3 DNA reads TGCAGCGTTCTGACAGGGTCCGACTATGGCTACACCTTC.